Listed here is a single TCR beta chain. The data were taken from a study of blood T cell repertoires in COVID-19. Study-wide context: Sites across the United States, Italy and Spain contributed samples from acute and convalescent COVID-19. Nucleic acid was either cDNA or gDNA, and it came from T cells, B-cell-depleted T cells, or PBMCs.

Trimming left V 2 bases short and J 0 bases short, with 14 bases between. This CDR3 has 17 amino acids. In germline, CDR1 is MNHEY, CDR2 SMNVEV (reference sequence). Original processing notes: Reference gene primer amplification gave nucleated cell count estimates. Generated by immunoSEQ multiplex PCR, the TCRdb table keeps only in-frame clones and is missing some. V and J calls and clone size are those listed in that table; D and trimming were worked out from the DNA. The sample holds about 50,000 clones, roughly 80% seen once. The sequence derives from a man aged 55 to 69 with acute or convalescent COVID-19. Sequencing was done on a sample of peripheral blood. This sequence joins TRBV27 and TRBJ2-4; TRBD2 is a possible D gene (5 bases). Here the CDR3 DNA reads TGTGCCAGCAGTTTAATGAGGGAGACCCTAGCCAAAAACATTCAGTACTTC. Translating gives CASSLMRETLAKNIQYF.